A selection of T cell receptor beta chains follows, all from one sample in a study of Ad26.COV2.S vaccination and SARS-CoV-2 variants. Repertoires were generated with immunoSEQ multiplex PCR, while TCRdb's copy carries only in-frame clones and drops some. The table lists around 300,000 clones, about 88% of them singletons. The material was peripheral blood, obtained in a trial of Ad26.COV2.S vaccine versus placebo. These receptors all stem from a person aged 18-65 years who received the Ad26.COV2.S COVID-19 vaccine or a placebo. Both conserved end residues are part of each CDR3. The D gene is left open where the match is weak. Expanded clones get a size class; other rows say once, few or many, or leave the size out.

j_call | v_call | clone_size | d_call | cdr3_aa | cdr3_nt
TRBJ2-3 | TRBV27 | . | . | CASSILGDTQYF | TGTGCCAGCAGTATTCTCGGGGATACGCAGTATTTT
TRBJ2-7 | TRBV7-2 | . | TRBD2 | CASSSGTSGIYEQYF | TGTGCCAGCAGCTCGGGGACTAGCGGCATCTACGAGCAGTACTTC
TRBJ2-7 | TRBV30 | few | TRBD1 | CAWSKGKTGGLAYEQYF | TGTGCCTGGAGTAAAGGGAAAACAGGGGGTCTCGCCTACGAGCAGTACTTC
TRBJ2-1 | TRBV14 | . | . | CASSPAIGAGLDNEQFF | TGTGCCAGCAGCCCCGCTATTGGGGCCGGCCTTGACAATGAGCAGTTCTTC
TRBJ1-2 | TRBV5-4 | . | TRBD1 | CASSPRTGGNYGYTF | TGTGCCAGCAGTCCACGGACAGGGGGAAACTATGGCTACACCTTC
TRBJ2-1 | TRBV9 | . | . | CASSSRWADYNEQFF | TGTGCCAGCAGCTCGAGGTGGGCAGACTACAATGAGCAGTTCTTC
TRBJ1-2 | TRBV12-3/TRBV12-4 | . | . | CASSLLTYGYTF | TGTGCCAGCAGTTTACTGACGTATGGCTACACCTTC
TRBJ1-1 | TRBV12-3/TRBV12-4 | . | . | CASSNPTSTEAFF | TGTGCCAGCAGTAACCCGACTTCCACTGAAGCTTTCTTT
TRBJ2-1 | TRBV7-9 | once | . | CASSLARDINYNEQFF | TGTGCCAGCAGCTTAGCCCGGGACATCAATTACAATGAGCAGTTCTTC
TRBJ2-5 | TRBV12-3/TRBV12-4 | . | . | CASSLGMETQYF | TGTGCCAGCAGTTTAGGTATGGAGACCCAGTACTTC
TRBJ2-5 | TRBV5-4 | once | . | CASSSPGQQETQYF | TGTGCCAGCAGCTCCCCCGGACAGCAAGAGACCCAGTACTTC
TRBJ2-7 | TRBV29-1 | few | . | CSVLSGGSNYEQYF | TGCAGCGTTCTAAGTGGGGGTAGCAACTACGAGCAGTACTTC
TRBJ1-2 | TRBV28 | . | . | CASSLGRYGYTF | TGTGCCAGCAGTTTGGGACGGTATGGCTACACCTTC
TRBJ1-4 | TRBV19 | . | . | CASSRRPDEKLFF | TGTGCCAGTAGTAGAAGGCCGGATGAAAAACTGTTTTTT
TRBJ1-5 | TRBV27 | . | . | CASSLRRGPQHF | TGTGCCAGCAGTTTACGGAGGGGTCCCCAGCATTTT
TRBJ1-5 | TRBV6-5 | . | . | CASSQTNNQPQHF | TGTGCCAGCAGTCAGACTAACAATCAGCCCCAGCATTTT
TRBJ2-7 | TRBV28 | . | . | CASSLWTQSYEQYF | TGTGCCAGCAGTTTATGGACGCAATCCTACGAGCAGTACTTC
TRBJ1-2 | TRBV27 | few | TRBD1 | CASSLSSTFSGGYGYTF | TGTGCCAGCAGTTTATCTAGCACCTTCTCAGGGGGCTATGGCTACACCTTC
TRBJ2-2 | TRBV21-1 | . | . | CASSRTGWDAGELFF | TGTGCCAGCAGCCGGACAGGGTGGGACGCCGGGGAGCTGTTTTTT
TRBJ2-3 | TRBV10-3 | . | TRBD2 | CAIRHSGGADTQYF | TGTGCCATCAGGCATAGCGGGGGGGCAGATACGCAGTATTTT
TRBJ2-7 | TRBV27 | . | TRBD2 | CASIRWASGRPPYEQYF | TGTGCCAGCATTCGCTGGGCTAGCGGGAGACCCCCCTACGAGCAGTACTTC
TRBJ1-6 | TRBV7-2 | . | . | CASRISNSPLHF | TGTGCCAGCAGAATTTCTAATTCACCCCTCCACTTT
TRBJ1-5 | TRBV19 | . | . | CASTDPGSNQPQHF | TGTGCCAGTACCGACCCAGGGTCCAATCAGCCCCAGCATTTT
TRBJ2-2 | TRBV5-4 | . | TRBD2 | CASSSGGESPSRELFF | TGTGCCAGCAGCTCGGGGGGAGAGAGCCCCAGTCGGGAGCTGTTTTTT
TRBJ2-5 | TRBV18 | . | . | CASSPVSGGDESAETQYF | TGTGCCAGCTCACCAGTATCCGGAGGGGACGAATCTGCAGAGACCCAGTACTTC
TRBJ1-3 | TRBV11-2 | . | TRBD1 | CASSSTVTGDSGNTIYF | TGTGCCAGCAGCTCGACGGTAACAGGGGATTCTGGAAACACCATATATTTT
TRBJ2-3 | TRBV10-3 | . | . | CAISPGVSTDTQYF | TGTGCCATCAGTCCAGGGGTTAGCACAGATACGCAGTATTTT
TRBJ2-7 | TRBV5-6 | few | TRBD1 | CASSLNPGGGYEQYF | TGTGCCAGCAGCTTGAATCCAGGGGGCGGCTACGAGCAGTACTTC
TRBJ1-5 | TRBV28 | . | . | CASTSGRSRPQHF | TGTGCCAGCACCTCAGGGAGGAGTCGGCCCCAGCATTTT
TRBJ1-5 | TRBV27 | . | . | CASSQSRKGVVPTDQPQHF | TGTGCCAGCAGTCAGAGCCGTAAGGGGGTTGTTCCCACGGATCAGCCCCAGCATTTT
TRBJ1-5 | TRBV7-3 | . | . | CASSEGRSNQPQHF | TGTGCCAGCAGCGAGGGCCGGAGCAATCAGCCCCAGCATTTT
TRBJ1-1 | TRBV11-2 | once | . | CAIGKSENTEAFF | TGTGCCATCGGTAAATCGGAGAACACTGAAGCTTTCTTT
TRBJ1-1 | TRBV6-6 | once | TRBD1 | CASNDPTGSDTEAFF | TGTGCCAGCAACGATCCGACAGGGTCGGATACTGAAGCTTTCTTT
TRBJ1-1 | TRBV5-6 | . | TRBD1 | CASSYNRGDTEAFF | TGTGCCAGCAGCTACAACAGGGGGGACACTGAAGCTTTCTTT
TRBJ1-5 | TRBV30 | . | . | CAWSGSDSQPQHF | TGTGCCTGGAGTGGGTCAGACAGTCAGCCCCAGCATTTT
TRBJ2-1 | TRBV14 | . | . | CASSQDGTPLSSYNEQFF | TGTGCCAGCAGCCAAGATGGGACTCCGCTTAGCTCCTACAATGAGCAGTTCTTC
TRBJ2-1 | TRBV4-3 | . | . | CASSHQRGWANYNEQFF | TGCGCCAGCAGCCACCAAAGGGGTTGGGCTAACTACAATGAGCAGTTCTTC
TRBJ2-3 | TRBV7-3 | . | . | CASSLTHGDTQYF | TGTGCCAGCAGCTTAACGCACGGAGATACGCAGTATTTT
TRBJ2-7 | TRBV4-1 | once | TRBD2 | CASSQGTSGRGFLEQYF | TGCGCCAGCAGCCAGGGGACTAGCGGGAGGGGTTTCCTCGAGCAGTACTTC
TRBJ1-1 | TRBV5-6 | . | . | CASSPALPNTEAFF | TGTGCCAGCAGCCCGGCCCTCCCGAACACTGAAGCTTTCTTT
TRBJ1-3 | TRBV30 | . | . | CAWSVGGMWGNTIYF | TGTGCCTGGAGTGTTGGGGGGATGTGGGGAAACACCATATATTTT
TRBJ1-1 | TRBV2 | few | . | CASRQWAGTEAFF | TGTGCCAGCCGACAGTGGGCGGGCACTGAAGCTTTCTTT
TRBJ2-1 | TRBV5-1 | . | . | CASSLGRQGRGEQFF | TGCGCCAGCAGCTTGGGGAGACAGGGGCGGGGGGAGCAGTTCTTC
TRBJ2-1 | TRBV27 | . | . | CASSLMAVDRGEQFF | TGTGCCAGCAGTTTGATGGCAGTCGACCGCGGTGAGCAGTTCTTC
TRBJ1-5 | TRBV7-6 | . | . | CASSLEGRESNQPQHF | TGTGCCAGCAGCTTAGAGGGCAGGGAAAGCAATCAGCCCCAGCATTTT
TRBJ2-7 | TRBV5-1 | . | TRBD2 | CASSPGTSGYEQYF | TGCGCCAGCAGCCCCGGGACTAGCGGCTACGAGCAGTACTTC
TRBJ2-2 | TRBV7-2 | . | TRBD1 | CASSPSGNRGNTGELFF | TGTGCCAGCAGCCCCTCTGGGAACAGGGGAAACACCGGGGAGCTGTTTTTT
TRBJ1-3 | TRBV7-2 | . | . | CASSPQVHSGNTIYF | TGTGCCAGCAGCCCACAAGTCCATTCTGGAAACACCATATATTTT
TRBJ1-1 | TRBV6-2/TRBV6-3 | . | TRBD1 | CASSYSPTGMNTEAFF | TGTGCCAGCAGTTACTCCCCGACAGGGATGAACACTGAAGCTTTCTTT
TRBJ1-4 | TRBV7-2 | . | . | CASRRWSGEKLFF | TGTGCCAGCAGAAGGTGGTCTGGCGAAAAACTGTTTTTT